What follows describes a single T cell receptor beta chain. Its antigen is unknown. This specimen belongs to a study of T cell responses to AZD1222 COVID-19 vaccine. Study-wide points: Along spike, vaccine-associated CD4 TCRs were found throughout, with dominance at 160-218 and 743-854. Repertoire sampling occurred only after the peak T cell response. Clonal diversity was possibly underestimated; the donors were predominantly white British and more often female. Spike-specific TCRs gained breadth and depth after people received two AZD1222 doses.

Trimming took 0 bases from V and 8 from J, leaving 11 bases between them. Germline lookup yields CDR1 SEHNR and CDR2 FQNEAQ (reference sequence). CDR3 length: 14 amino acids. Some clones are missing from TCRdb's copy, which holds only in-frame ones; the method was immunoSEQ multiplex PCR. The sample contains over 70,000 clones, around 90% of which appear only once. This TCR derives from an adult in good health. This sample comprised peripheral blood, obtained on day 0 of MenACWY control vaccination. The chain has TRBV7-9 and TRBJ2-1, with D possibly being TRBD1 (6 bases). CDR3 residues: CASSLAGGSHEQFF. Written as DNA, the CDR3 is TGTGCCAGCAGCTTAGCAGGGGGTTCACATGAGCAGTTCTTC.